In this sample, the clone carrying this TCR beta chain turned up many times. Amplification of TCR beta CDR3 regions used RNA as the template. HTBI primers were the set used in a first-round RT-PCR of the TCR CDR3. TCRdb recomputed calls from the multiplex PCR reads with MiXCR, one row per CDR3 protein. Of 650,000 to 750,000 distinct CDR3 sequences listed, about 14% are singletons. This CDR3 comprises 15 residues. The germline V gene encodes CDR1 SNHLY and CDR2 FYNNEI. Germline trimming cut 6 bases from V and 5 bases from J; bases unmatched to any gene: 10. This entry comes from a study of T cells in Graves' hyperthyroidism and ophthalmopathy.

The V and J genes are TRBV2 and TRBJ1-5, with TRBD1 matching 7 bases. The sequenced material came from blood. The receptor was isolated from a woman aged 18-29 years with Graves' hyperthyroidism. The CDR3 DNA sequence: TGTGCCAGCAGCTACCCACAGGGGTGGGATCAGCCCCAGCATTTT. It translates to CASSYPQGWDQPQHF.